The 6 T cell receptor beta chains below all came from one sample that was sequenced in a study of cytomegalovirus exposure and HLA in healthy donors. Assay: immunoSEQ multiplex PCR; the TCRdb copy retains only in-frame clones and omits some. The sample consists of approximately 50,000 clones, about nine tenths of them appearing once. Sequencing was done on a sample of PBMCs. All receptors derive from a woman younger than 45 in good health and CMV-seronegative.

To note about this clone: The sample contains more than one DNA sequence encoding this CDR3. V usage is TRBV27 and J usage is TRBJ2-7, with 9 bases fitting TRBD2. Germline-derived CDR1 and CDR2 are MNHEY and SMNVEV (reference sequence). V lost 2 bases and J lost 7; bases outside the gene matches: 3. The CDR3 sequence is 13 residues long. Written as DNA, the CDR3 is TGTGCCAGCAGTTTAGCGGGAGGGAGGGAGCAGTACTTC. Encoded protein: CASSLAGGREQYF.

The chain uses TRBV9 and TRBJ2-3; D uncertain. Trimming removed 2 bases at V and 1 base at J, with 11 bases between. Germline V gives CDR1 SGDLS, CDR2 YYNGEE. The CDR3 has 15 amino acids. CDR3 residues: CASSVGQDGTDTQYF. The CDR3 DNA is TGTGCCAGCAGCGTGGGCCAAGACGGCACAGATACGCAGTATTTT.

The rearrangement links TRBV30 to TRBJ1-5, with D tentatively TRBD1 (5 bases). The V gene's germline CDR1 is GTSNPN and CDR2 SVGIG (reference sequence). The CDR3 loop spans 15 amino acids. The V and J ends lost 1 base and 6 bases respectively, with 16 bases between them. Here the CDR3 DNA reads TGTGCCTGGAGTGCTCAGTCAGGGCGGAGTCAGCCCCAGCATTTT. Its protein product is CAWSAQSGRSQPQHF.

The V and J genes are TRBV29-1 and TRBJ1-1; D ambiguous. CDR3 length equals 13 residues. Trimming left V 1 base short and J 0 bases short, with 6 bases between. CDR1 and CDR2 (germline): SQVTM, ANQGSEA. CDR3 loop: CSVEGRLNTEAFF. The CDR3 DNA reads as TGCAGCGTTGAAGGCAGATTGAACACTGAAGCTTTCTTT.

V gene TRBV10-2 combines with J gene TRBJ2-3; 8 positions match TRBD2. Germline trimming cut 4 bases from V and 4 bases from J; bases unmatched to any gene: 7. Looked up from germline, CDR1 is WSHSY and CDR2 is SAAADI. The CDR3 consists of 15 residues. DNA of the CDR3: TGCGCCAGCAGTGGTCCTAGCGGGTTTTCAGATACGCAGTATTTT. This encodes CASSGPSGFSDTQYF.

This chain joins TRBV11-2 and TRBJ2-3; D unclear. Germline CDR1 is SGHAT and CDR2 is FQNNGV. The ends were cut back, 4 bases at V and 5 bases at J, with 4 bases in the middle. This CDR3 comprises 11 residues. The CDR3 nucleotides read TGTGCCAGCAGCTCTCTAGATACGCAGTATTTT. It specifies CASSSLDTQYF.